A selection of T cell receptor beta chains follows, all from one sample in a study of graft-versus-host responses after intestinal transplantation. The method was immunoSEQ multiplex PCR; TCRdb's version includes in-frame clones alone and lacks a portion of them. The repertoire holds roughly 40,000 clones, with roughly 93% as singletons. Sequencing used PBMCs, obtained 700 to 850 days after intestinal transplantation. The origin of the receptors is a human patient who received an intestinal transplant, so some T cells may come from the graft donor. CDR3s include the opening cysteine and the closing phenylalanine or tryptophan. A D gene is named only where the DNA matches it firmly. Size tells how often a clone was seen (once, few, many) or the class of an expanded clone, and some rows leave it out.

len	abundance	v_gene	j_gene	d_gene	CDR3aa	CDR3nt
16	NA	TRBV6-6	TRBJ1-3	TRBD1	CASSSAQQGAGNTIYF	TGTGCCAGCAGTTCGGCACAACAGGGGGCTGGAAACACCATATATTTT
13	NA	TRBV9	TRBJ1-5	TRBD1	CASSTGANQPQHF	TGTGCCAGCAGCACAGGGGCCAATCAGCCCCAGCATTTT
19	NA	TRBV7-6	TRBJ2-6	TRBD1	CASSTRPGQTLSGANVLTF	TGTGCCAGCAGCACCCGCCCGGGACAGACTCTCTCTGGGGCCAACGTCCTGACTTTC
15	NA	TRBV9	TRBJ2-3	NA	CASSGVHRETDTQYF	TGTGCCAGCAGCGGGGTCCACCGCGAGACAGATACGCAGTATTTT
16	NA	TRBV7-3	TRBJ2-1	NA	CASSLGLLRGYNEQFF	TGTGCCAGCAGCTTAGGGCTGCTAAGGGGGTACAATGAGCAGTTCTTC
11	NA	TRBV27	TRBJ2-1	NA	CASNLGGEQFF	TGTGCCAGCAACCTGGGGGGTGAGCAGTTCTTC
19	NA	TRBV2	TRBJ2-1	TRBD2	CASRPGQNRLAGTYNEQFF	TGTGCCAGCAGGCCGGGACAGAATAGACTAGCGGGGACCTACAATGAGCAGTTCTTC
14	few	TRBV13	TRBJ2-3	NA	CASSFRGKIDTQYF	TGTGCCAGCAGCTTTCGGGGGAAGATAGATACGCAGTATTTT
13	NA	TRBV7-6	TRBJ2-1	NA	CASRPSPYNEQFF	TGTGCCAGCAGACCAAGCCCCTACAATGAGCAGTTCTTC
12	NA	TRBV10-3	TRBJ1-1	NA	CAIGEGMAEAFF	TGTGCCATAGGCGAGGGGATGGCTGAAGCTTTCTTT
13	NA	TRBV19	TRBJ2-7	TRBD2	CASSVSGSYEQYF	TGTGCCAGTAGTGTTAGCGGGAGCTACGAGCAGTACTTC
13	few	TRBV7-9	TRBJ1-1	NA	CASSFPRVFSAFF	TGTGCCAGCAGCTTCCCACGGGTTTTCAGCGCTTTCTTT
15	NA	TRBV25-1	TRBJ1-1	NA	CASSDWRSPGSEAFF	TGTGCCAGCAGCGACTGGAGGTCCCCAGGATCTGAAGCTTTCTTT
12	few	TRBV28	TRBJ1-1	NA	CAVGPRGTEAFF	TGTGCCGTGGGGCCGAGGGGAACTGAAGCTTTCTTT
15	NA	TRBV7-9	TRBJ2-5	TRBD2	CASSPQRGPQETQYF	TGTGCCAGCAGCCCGCAGCGGGGACCCCAAGAGACCCAGTACTTC
14	few	TRBV5-6	TRBJ2-5	TRBD1	CASSSSRGHETQYF	TGTGCCAGCAGCTCCAGTAGGGGGCACGAGACCCAGTACTTC
17	NA	TRBV1	TRBJ1-3	NA	CTSSQDPGSNSGNTIYF	TGCACCAGCAGCCAAGACCCGGGTTCCAACTCTGGAAACACCATATATTTT
13	NA	TRBV5-1	TRBJ2-7	TRBD2	CASRRGTSDEQYF	TGCGCCAGCAGGCGTGGGACTAGTGACGAGCAGTACTTC
16	NA	TRBV6-1	TRBJ2-2	TRBD1	CASSERTGGETGELFF	TGTGCCAGCAGTGAAAGGACAGGGGGCGAGACCGGGGAGCTGTTTTTT
20	NA	TRBV29-1	TRBJ2-1	TRBD1	CSVEDYTGQVMPGSYNEQFF	TGCAGCGTTGAAGATTATACGGGACAGGTCATGCCCGGCTCCTACAATGAGCAGTTCTTC
15	NA	TRBV5-5	TRBJ1-2	TRBD1	CASSLGGTANYGYTF	TGTGCCAGCAGCTTGGGGGGGACAGCTAACTATGGCTACACCTTC
15	NA	TRBV5-5	TRBJ1-2	TRBD1	CASSLVGQAFSGYTF	TGTGCCAGCAGCTTGGTGGGACAGGCCTTTAGTGGCTACACCTTC
17	NA	TRBV5-1	TRBJ2-5	NA	CASSLTSSLFEGETQYF	TGCGCCAGCAGCTTGACATCCTCCCTCTTCGAAGGCGAGACCCAGTACTTC
14	NA	TRBV18	TRBJ2-7	TRBD2	CASSPPGGKYEQYF	TGTGCCAGCTCACCACCGGGAGGGAAATACGAGCAGTACTTC
15	NA	TRBV27	TRBJ2-3	TRBD2	CASSILAGAVDTQYF	TGTGCCAGCAGTATACTAGCGGGAGCCGTGGATACGCAGTATTTT
15	NA	TRBV11-2	TRBJ1-6	NA	CASTLATGAISPLHF	TGTGCCAGCACCCTCGCGACAGGAGCCATTTCACCCCTCCACTTT
13	once	TRBV2	TRBJ1-1	TRBD1	CASSVIQGTEAFF	TGTGCCAGCAGTGTGATACAGGGGACTGAAGCTTTCTTT
17	NA	TRBV11-2	TRBJ1-6	NA	CASSPIGATGNNSPLHF	TGTGCCAGCAGCCCAATAGGAGCTACTGGCAATAATTCACCCCTCCACTTT
14	NA	TRBV4-1	TRBJ2-3	TRBD2	CASSRGGSTDTQYF	TGCGCCAGCAGCCGCGGGGGTAGCACAGATACGCAGTATTTT
14	NA	TRBV5-1	TRBJ1-2	NA	CASSLNAGSYGYTF	TGCGCCAGCAGCTTAAACGCCGGGAGCTATGGCTACACCTTC
13	once	TRBV11-2	TRBJ1-2	NA	CASSSDMFDGYTF	TGTGCCAGCAGCTCGGACATGTTCGATGGCTACACCTTC
12	NA	TRBV10-1	TRBJ2-2	NA	CASRETGGELFF	TGCGCCAGCCGGGAGACGGGAGGGGAGCTGTTTTTT
16	NA	TRBV5-1	TRBJ2-3	TRBD1	CASSGTGGPRADTQYF	TGCGCCAGCAGCGGAACAGGGGGACCTCGGGCAGATACGCAGTATTTT
17	NA	TRBV7-9	TRBJ2-4	NA	CASSLAGTGLAKNIQYF	TGTGCCAGCAGCTTAGCGGGAACGGGATTAGCCAAAAACATTCAGTACTTC
14	NA	TRBV5-4	TRBJ1-1	NA	CASSLDGTNTEAFF	TGTGCCAGCAGCTTGGACGGGACGAACACTGAAGCTTTCTTT
18	NA	TRBV9	TRBJ2-6	NA	CASSRSATVDSGANVLTF	TGTGCCAGCAGCCGTAGCGCAACCGTGGACTCTGGGGCCAACGTCCTGACTTTC
15	NA	TRBV10-3	TRBJ1-2	TRBD1	CAISAGQGANYGYTF	TGTGCCATCAGTGCTGGACAGGGGGCTAACTATGGCTACACCTTC
14	NA	TRBV6-5	TRBJ1-2	NA	CASNKGADNYGYTF	TGTGCCAGCAATAAAGGGGCCGATAACTATGGCTACACCTTC
15	NA	TRBV28	TRBJ2-7	NA	CASSGLLTGRSEQYF	TGTGCCAGCAGTGGACTACTGACAGGGAGAAGCGAGCAGTACTTC
14	NA	TRBV27	TRBJ1-1	NA	CASSLLGGNTEAFF	TGTGCCAGCAGTTTACTCGGTGGGAACACTGAAGCTTTCTTT
15	NA	TRBV19	TRBJ2-1	TRBD1	CASSRQGVGYNEQFF	TGTGCCAGTAGTAGACAGGGTGTAGGGTACAATGAGCAGTTCTTC
16	NA	TRBV13	TRBJ1-2	TRBD1	CASSSGQGNGNYGYTF	TGTGCCAGCAGCTCCGGACAGGGGAACGGTAACTATGGCTACACCTTC
16	NA	TRBV19	TRBJ1-5	NA	CASSIGDQNSNQPQHF	TGTGCCAGTAGTATCGGGGACCAGAATAGCAATCAGCCCCAGCATTTT
13	NA	TRBV10-3	TRBJ2-7	NA	CAILGRPSGEQYF	TGTGCCATCCTCGGGCGGCCCTCCGGCGAGCAGTACTTC
15	NA	TRBV5-1	TRBJ2-2	NA	CASSPGTFNTGELFF	TGCGCCAGCAGCCCCGGGACTTTCAACACCGGGGAGCTGTTTTTT